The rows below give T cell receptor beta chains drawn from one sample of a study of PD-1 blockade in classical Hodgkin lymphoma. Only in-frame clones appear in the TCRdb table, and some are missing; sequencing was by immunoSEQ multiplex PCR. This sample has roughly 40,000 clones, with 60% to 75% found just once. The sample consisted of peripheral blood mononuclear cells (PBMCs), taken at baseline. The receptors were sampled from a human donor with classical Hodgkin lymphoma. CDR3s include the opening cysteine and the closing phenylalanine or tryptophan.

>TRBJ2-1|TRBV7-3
CASSLTSGSHEQFF
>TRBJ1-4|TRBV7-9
CASSDRDRVLFF
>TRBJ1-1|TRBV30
CAWGLNTEAFF
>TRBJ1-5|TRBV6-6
CASSSRTLSNQPQHF
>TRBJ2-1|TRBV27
CASSEGTSGNEQFF
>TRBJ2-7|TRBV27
CASSPGTGGSGEQYF
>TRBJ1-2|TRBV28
CASSSVFAGGAKDGYTF
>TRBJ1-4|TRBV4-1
CASSQDSGQGVEKLFF
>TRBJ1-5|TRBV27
CASSLAGGGYHQPQHF
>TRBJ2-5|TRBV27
CASSLEGPQETQYF
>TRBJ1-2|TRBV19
CASSMGFGYTF
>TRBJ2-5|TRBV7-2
CASSLGLAGGGETQYF
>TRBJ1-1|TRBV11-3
CASSSSFGTEAFF
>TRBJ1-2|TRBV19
CASSMGLGYGYTF
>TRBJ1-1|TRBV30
CAWTRNTEAFF
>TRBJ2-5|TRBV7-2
CASSSVGGKETQYF
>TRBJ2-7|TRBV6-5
CASSYNSREQYF
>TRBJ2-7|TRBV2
CASSEEGVAYYPTYEQYF
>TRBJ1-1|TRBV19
CASRGGGYTEAFF
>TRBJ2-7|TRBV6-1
CASIGQSSYEQYF
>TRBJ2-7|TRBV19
CASSLRTGTSYEQYF
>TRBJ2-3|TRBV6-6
CASSYLGRTDTQYF
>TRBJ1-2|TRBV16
CASSHGTGGNYGYTF
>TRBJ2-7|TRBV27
CASSLSLAGGPPTYEQYF
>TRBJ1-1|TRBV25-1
CASSELATGALNTEAFF
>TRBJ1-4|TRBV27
CASGHRRTNEKLFF
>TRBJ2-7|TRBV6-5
CAVSGGSDLSYEQYF
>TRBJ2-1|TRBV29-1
CSVVGRGTGSKDEQFF
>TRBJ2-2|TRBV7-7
CASSQAWTANTGELFF
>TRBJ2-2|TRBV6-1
CASSEGWGARGSTIGELFF
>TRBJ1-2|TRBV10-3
CAISESFLGTGASNYGYTF
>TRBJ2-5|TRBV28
CASSTRVPRAYRPSEETQYF
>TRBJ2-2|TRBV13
CASSLGPGELFF
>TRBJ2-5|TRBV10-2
CASSVAGETETQYF
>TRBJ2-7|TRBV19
CASRRQGPLSYEQYF
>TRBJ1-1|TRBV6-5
CASSYHYATEAFF
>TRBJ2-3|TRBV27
CASRRTWDRLDTQYF
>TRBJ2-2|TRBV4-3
CASSQVPPLILEGTGELFF
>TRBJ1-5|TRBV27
CASTRDYYSNQPQHF
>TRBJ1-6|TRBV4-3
CASSPSKGHNSPLHF
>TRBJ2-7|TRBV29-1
CSVRLAGEGIVYEQYF